This TCR beta chain appears in the sequencing data of a study of T-cell reconstitution after alpha-beta-depleted transplantation in children (dated by TCRdb to 2016 to 2018). About the investigation overall: Using TCR repertoire profiling, the study followed T-cell immune reconstitution in a quantitative way in children after TCRalphabeta/CD19-depleted allogeneic hematopoietic cell transplantation.

The library was made by PCR. Sequencer: Illumina HiSeq 2500. TCR library preparation used molecular barcoding, with unique molecular identifiers applied to normalize quantification of the TCRbeta repertoire. TCRdb reanalyzed the raw reads on its own, using fastp at Q25 for trimming and MiXCR for clone calling, and kept in-frame beta chains. Every entry covers one CDR3 protein and lists the most common genes and DNA from its rows. This sample comprises around 960,000 distinct CDR3 sequences, under 30% of them detected only once. Jointly, the top ten make up more than 25% of the sample. Points the paper makes about the study in general: The high TCRbeta diversity at day 60 in some patients was ascribed to recipient T cells and intrathymic progenitors that had survived conditioning. Over subsequent months, a decline in hyperexpanded clone frequencies was noted, and after one year, T-cell counts and TCRbeta diversity were mostly ascribed to newly produced T cells. The apparently early alphabetaT-cell count recovery about two months after transplant was reportedly dependent on only several hundred rapidly expanded clones derived from non-depleted graft cells.

The label giving this sample's treatment or condition can be read as: allogeneic hematopoietic cell transplantation with graft depleted of TCRalphabeta T cells and CD19 B cells. The transplant recipients were children given TCRalphabeta/CD19-depleted allogeneic hematopoietic cell grafts. CDR1 and CDR2, looked up from the germline V gene (reference sequence), are MNHNY and SVGAGI. V is shortened by 3 bases, J by 3 bases, and the region joining them spans 9 bases. Including cysteine and phenylalanine, the CDR3 has 13 amino acids. Only the CDR3 DNA is retained, 39 bases long and in frame from the first base. The sample holds many counts of this clonotype. The antigen it recognizes is unknown. No base qualities exist here, and no much larger clone lies one base off it.

This clonotype was sampled from a boy in the first two years of life who had a stem cell transplant for SCID, so the T cells may come from the graft donor. The V gene is TRBV6-6 and the J gene is TRBJ2-7; the D gene is unclear. Here the sequenced sample was PBMCs, mostly from graft donor cells, taken 360 days after TCRalphabeta/CD19-depleted stem cell transplant. The DNA is TGTGCCAGCAGTTATTCGGCGGACTACGAGCAGTACTTC. Its protein product is CASSYSADYEQYF.